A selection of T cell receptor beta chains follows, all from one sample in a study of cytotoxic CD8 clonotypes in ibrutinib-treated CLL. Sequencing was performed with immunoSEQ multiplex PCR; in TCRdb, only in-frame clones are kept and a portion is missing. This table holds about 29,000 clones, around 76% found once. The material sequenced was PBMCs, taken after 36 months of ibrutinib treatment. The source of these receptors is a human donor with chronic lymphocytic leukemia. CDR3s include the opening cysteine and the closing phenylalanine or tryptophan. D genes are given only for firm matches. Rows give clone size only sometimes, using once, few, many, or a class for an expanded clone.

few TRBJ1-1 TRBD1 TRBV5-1 TGCGCCAGCAGCACGACAGGGGGCAACACTGAAGCTTTCTTT CASSTTGGNTEAFF
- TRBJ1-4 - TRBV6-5 TGTGCCAGCAGTCCCGTCCCGGGTAATGAAAAACTGTTTTTT CASSPVPGNEKLFF
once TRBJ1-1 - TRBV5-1 TGCGCCAGCGCTCGACAGAGGAACACTGAAGCTTTCTTT CASARQRNTEAFF
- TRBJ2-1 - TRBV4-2 TGTGCCAGCAGCCCTGACTACAGCGAGCAGTTCTTC CASSPDYSEQFF
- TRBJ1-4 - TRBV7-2 TGTGCCAGCAGCTTGACGGTTTATGAAAAACTGTTTTTT CASSLTVYEKLFF
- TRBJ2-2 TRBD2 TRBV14 TGTGCCAGCAGCCCTCAGACTAGCGGTTCCGGGGAGCTGTTTTTT CASSPQTSGSGELFF
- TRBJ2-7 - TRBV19 TGTGCCAGTAGTCCAACAGGGTCCGCCTACGAGCAGTACTTC CASSPTGSAYEQYF
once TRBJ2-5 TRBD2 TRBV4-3 TGCGCCAGCAGCCAAGATCGGTGGGGGGGGGACCAAGAGACCCAGTACTTC CASSQDRWGGDQETQYF
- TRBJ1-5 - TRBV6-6 TGTGCCAGCAGCATCGAGGGGAGCAATCAGCCCCAGCATTTT CASSIEGSNQPQHF
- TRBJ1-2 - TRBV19 TGTGCCAGTAGTGACGGTACCCACTATGGCTACACCTTC CASSDGTHYGYTF
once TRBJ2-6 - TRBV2 TGTGCCAGCACTGGGTTGGGGGCCGGGGCCAACGTCCTGACTTTC CASTGLGAGANVLTF
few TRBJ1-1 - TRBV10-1 TGCGCCAGCAGTGACAACGGTATGAACACTGAAGCTTTCTTT CASSDNGMNTEAFF
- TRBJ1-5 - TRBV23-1 TGCGCCAGCAGTCACAGGGCTCTCCAGCCCCAGCATTTT CASSHRALQPQHF
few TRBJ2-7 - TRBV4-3 TGCGCCAGCAGCCAAGGTTCGTCATCCTACGAGCAGTACTTC CASSQGSSSYEQYF
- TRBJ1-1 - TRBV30 TGTGCCTGGAAAAACCCCGTGGGTGAAGCTTTCTTT CAWKNPVGEAFF
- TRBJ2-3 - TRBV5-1 TGCGCCAGCAGCTGGGGGCCAGATACGCAGTATTTT CASSWGPDTQYF
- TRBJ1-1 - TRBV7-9 TGTGCCAGCAGCTCGACAGTGAACACTGAAGCTTTCTTT CASSSTVNTEAFF
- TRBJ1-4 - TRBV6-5 TGTGCCAGCAGAATGGGGGTGGCTAATGAAAAACTGTTTTTT CASRMGVANEKLFF
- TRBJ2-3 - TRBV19 TGTGCCAGTAGTCCCGAGGGGACAGATACGCAGTATTTT CASSPEGTDTQYF
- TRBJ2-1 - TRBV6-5 TGTGCCAGCAGTCCGGACTGGAGCTCCTACAATGAGCAGTTCTTC CASSPDWSSYNEQFF
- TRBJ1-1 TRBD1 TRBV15 TGTGCCACCAGCAGAGACAGGGGGCCCACTGAAGCTTTCTTT CATSRDRGPTEAFF
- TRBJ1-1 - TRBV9 TGTGCCAGCACCCCTAGCCTGTCCATGAACACTGAAGCTTTCTTT CASTPSLSMNTEAFF
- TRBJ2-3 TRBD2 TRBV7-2 TGTGCCAGCAGCAACCGGGACTACCGGTGGAGTAGCACAGATACGCAGTATTTT CASSNRDYRWSSTDTQYF
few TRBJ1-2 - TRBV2 TGTGCCAGCAAGACTTTTGAAGGCTACACCTTC CASKTFEGYTF
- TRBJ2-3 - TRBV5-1 TGCGCCAGCAGCTTGGAACAGGCGAGAGATACGCAGTATTTT CASSLEQARDTQYF
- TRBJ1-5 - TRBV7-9 TGTGCCAGCAGCCCAGGCTCTTACGGGGATCAGCCCCAGCATTTT CASSPGSYGDQPQHF
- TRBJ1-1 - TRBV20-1 TGCAGTAGTCTGTCGGACACTGAAGCTTTCTTT CSSLSDTEAFF
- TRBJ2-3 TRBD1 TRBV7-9 TGTGCCAGCAGCTTAGCCCTACAGGGGGAAACAGATACGCAGTATTTT CASSLALQGETDTQYF
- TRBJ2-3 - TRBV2 TGTGCCAGCACAGAGGGAGATACGCAGTATTTT CASTEGDTQYF
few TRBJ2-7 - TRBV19 TGTGCCAGTAGTAGGGGGTTGCTCTACGAGCAGTACTTC CASSRGLLYEQYF
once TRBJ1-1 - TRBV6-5 TGTGCCACCATGACGGCAGAAACCACTGAAGCTTTCTTT CATMTAETTEAFF
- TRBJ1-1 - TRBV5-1 TGCGCCAGCAGCTTGGTCGGGGGCCGGGTGAACACTGAAGCTTTCTTT CASSLVGGRVNTEAFF
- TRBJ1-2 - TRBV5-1 TGCGCCAGCAGCCTGCAGGGAGAGAGCTACACCTTC CASSLQGESYTF
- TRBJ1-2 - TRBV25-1 TGTGCCAGCAGTGATAGCATTGGGATAACCTACACCTTC CASSDSIGITYTF
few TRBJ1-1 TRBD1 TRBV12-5 TGTGCTAGTGGTTTGGGCGGGACAGGGAACACTGAAGCTTTCTTT CASGLGGTGNTEAFF
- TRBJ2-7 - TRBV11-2 TGTGCCAGCAGCTCGTATCCCACGGGAGTCCTCGAGCAGTACTTC CASSSYPTGVLEQYF
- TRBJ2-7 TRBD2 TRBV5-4 TGTGCCAGCAGCACGGGACTAGCGGGGTACGAGCAGTACTTC CASSTGLAGYEQYF
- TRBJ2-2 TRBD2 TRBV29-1 TGCAGCGTTGAAATCCCTAGCGGGGGGGCCAACACCGGGGAGCTGTTTTTT CSVEIPSGGANTGELFF
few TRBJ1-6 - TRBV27 TGTGCCAGCACAACCGTGACGGTCAATTCACCCCTCCACTTT CASTTVTVNSPLHF
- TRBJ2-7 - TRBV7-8 TGTGCCAGCAGCTTGGACTTTTATACCCTAAGAGAGAGGAGTCCCTACGAGCAGTACTTC CASSLDFYTLRERSPYEQYF
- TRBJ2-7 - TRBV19 TGTGCCAGCACCGTGGGGCGGGGTTCCTACGAGCAGTACTTC CASTVGRGSYEQYF
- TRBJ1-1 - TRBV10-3 TGTGCCACCAGGGAACGACAGGCCATGAACACTGAAGCTTTCTTT CATRERQAMNTEAFF
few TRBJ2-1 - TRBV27 TGTGCCAGCAGTTTATCGGCCAGGGGCTACAATGAGCAGTTCTTC CASSLSARGYNEQFF
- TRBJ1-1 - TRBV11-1 TGTGCCAGCAGCTCCTTTGGGAGGGCTGAAGCTTTCTTT CASSSFGRAEAFF
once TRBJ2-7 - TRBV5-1 TGCGCCAGCAGCTTGGTAGTACAGGACTCCTACGAGCAGTACTTC CASSLVVQDSYEQYF
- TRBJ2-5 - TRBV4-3 TGCGCCAGCAGCAAATTCCGGGACACAGGGGAGACCCAGTACTTC CASSKFRDTGETQYF